The clone carrying this T cell receptor beta chain is a singleton in its sample. Its antigen is as yet unknown. A much more abundant neighbour one base away suggests this may be a read error. These data originate in a study of vaccination and CD4 T cells after COVID-19. Study as a whole: Convalescent donors totaled six males and four females, including two who were Hispanic. Following dose two, a median approximately 72 days (range 14 to 241) passed before post-vaccine samples were taken.

Noted treatment: approximately 11-day PBMC culture with coronavirus spike peptide pools or control peptides (ViraFEST assay). These CD4+ T cells came from an unexposed donor, sampled before the COVID-19 pandemic (2011-2018). Expanded clonotypes were found by TCR sequencing after peptide-pool stimulation (ViraFEST). This CDR3 is built from 12 residues. The germline V gene has CDR1 DFQATT and CDR2 SNEGSKA (reference sequence). Oncomine TCR Beta short-read sequencing was applied to DNA from cultured CD4+ T cells. TCRdb passed the PCR reads through MiXCR, listing each CDR3 protein once. The table has 9,700 or so distinct CDR3 sequences, roughly 36% seen once.

The sequence was obtained from a human donor in good health. The rearrangement joins TRBV20-1 to TRBJ1-1; D unresolved. Input material: CD4+ T cells from blood, cultured in vitro. The CDR3 DNA is TGCAGTGTTAGAGCTGGCCCCACTGAAGCTTTCTTT. Protein sequence: CSVRAGPTEAFF.